This T cell receptor (beta chain) came from a study of PD-1 blockade in classical Hodgkin lymphoma (dated by TCRdb to 2018 to 2021). Regarding the research as a whole: Nivolumab dosing was 3 mg/kg intravenously every 2 weeks, continuing until either disease progression or unacceptable toxicity. The study used CyTOF and TCR beta sequencing to define a peripheral blood immune signature of response to PD-1 blockade in classical Hodgkin lymphoma.

Taken with the paper, the label for time point translates to: cycle 4 day 1 (C4D1), after five to seven weeks of nivolumab. Every trial patient had relapsed following autologous stem cell transplantation, and prior brentuximab vedotin exposure was what differed among cohorts A, B and C. A total of about 51 patients with relapsed/refractory classical Hodgkin lymphoma made up the trial cohort, and each patient's best overall response was complete response, partial response or progressive disease. Trial patients were treated with single-agent nivolumab in the multi-cohort phase II CheckMate 205 trial. Best overall response was determined by an independent review committee according to the 2007 International Working Group response criteria. PBMCs from the trial were collected at three points: immediately before nivolumab initiation (C1D1), and during therapy at cycle 2 day 1 and cycle 4 day 1. Peripheral blood was collected in 8 mL Vacutainer Cell Preparation Tubes, from which PBMCs were isolated by centrifugation and then cryopreserved.

The CDR1 and CDR2 encoded by the germline V gene are SGHTA and FQGNSA. V is cut back by 6 bases and J by 12 bases, with 22 bases in the junction unmatched. From cysteine to phenylalanine, the CDR3 is 17 amino acids long. The DNA shown is the 51-base CDR3, in frame from base 1. This clone was picked up a small number of times. Its antigen remains unidentified. No much larger clone is present one base from it, and per-base qualities are unavailable. The Qiagen DNeasy kit was used to extract genomic DNA from unsorted PBMCs and from the negatively selected CD4+ and CD8+ fractions. TCR beta CDR3 regions were amplified by immunoSEQ multiplex PCR using primers annealing to V and J segments. A synthetic immune receptor repertoire was used to minimize amplification bias, and any remaining bias was removed computationally after sequencing. In the paper's pipeline: Repertoire diversity was quantified as the Shannon entropy index using custom Python scripts. The unsorted, CD4+ and CD8+ repertoires were each analyzed separately, with the exception of combined analyses, where CD4+ and CD8+ sequences were merged in silico. A clone was considered expanded if an increase in frequency of at least 2-fold after treatment relative to C1D1 was found, and a pseudocount of 0.5 was applied to clones undetected at baseline. Clones with 0 or 1 copy at C1D1 were defined as singleton clones, while clones with 2 or more copies were defined as non-singleton clones. Clones expanded in unsorted samples were annotated as CD4+, CD8+ or unknown by matching protein sequences in sorted samples from the same patient. Wilcoxon tests on paired samples were used to test diversity changes from C1D1 to C4D1. Here the immuneACCESS table is served through TCRdb, limited to in-frame sequences with V and J called. Missing clones are a known gap in these copies; in checked studies unresolved V genes cover under half, and the rest lacks a known reason. The DNA gave D and trimming, while V, J and clone size come from that table. In this sample the table shows more than 85,000 clones, approximately 89% of which occur a single time. Of the sample, around a fifth is held by the ten largest clones.

The full study reports these points: CD4+ but not CD8+ TCR diversity rose significantly by C4D1 (p=0.0027 vs p=0.16), most apparent in complete responders (p=0.02). Patients starting nivolumab less than 1 year after ASCT had lower diversity and were excluded from later analyses to avoid confounding by immune reconstitution. Among trial patients, those achieving complete response had baseline diversity similar to that of newly diagnosed patients, while diversity was significantly lower in partial responders and progressors. The study was restricted to a single clinical trial cohort, and the causes of repertoire differences, possibly disease activity or prior therapy, were left undefined. Baseline TCR diversity was reported to be lower in newly diagnosed patients than in healthy donors and to be lower still in relapsed/refractory patients.

Source: peripheral blood mononuclear cells (PBMCs), taken before the fourth cycle of nivolumab. The sequence joins TRBV7-2 to TRBJ2-1; TRBD2 matches 8 bases in the middle. This clonotype originated in a human donor with classical Hodgkin lymphoma. The encoded CDR3 is CASSFGVSFGSGGLQFF. The base sequence is TGTGCCAGCAGTTTTGGTGTCAGTTTTGGTTCGGGAGGGTTGCAGTTCTTC.